The 13 T cell receptor beta chains in this list originate from one sample, sequenced in a study of blood T cells in healthy people across ages. A sample-barcoded 5' primer and a J-beta primer mix were used in a second PCR of roughly 6 to 11 cycles. TCRdb used MiXCR to reprocess the 5' RACE reads, holding one entry per CDR3 protein. This table has over 700,000 distinct CDR3 sequences, roughly 50% appearing once. The sample was blood. The receptors derive from a man older than 75 in good health.

This clonotype has just a few counts. CDR3 coding DNA: TGTGCCAGCAGTTTAGGCGGGAGAGGGTACGAGCAGTACTTC. Its translation is CASSLGGRGYEQYF. The rearrangement links TRBV27 to TRBJ2-7, with 7 bases fitting TRBD2. Germline CDR1 is MNHEY and CDR2 is SMNVEV (reference sequence). The CDR3 loop spans 14 amino acids. V lost 2 bases, J lost 4 bases, and 5 bases stayed unmatched.

The table lists this clonotype with a few counts. The chain recombines TRBV7-3 with TRBJ2-5; 7 bases match TRBD2. V was pared by 2 bases and J by 4 bases, with 7 bases of the junction left unmatched. Per germline, CDR1 SGHTA and CDR2 FQGTGA. The CDR3 is made up of 15 amino acids. The CDR3 protein is CASSLVGGSGETQYF. CDR3 nucleotides: TGTGCCAGCAGCTTAGTCGGCGGGAGCGGAGAGACCCAGTACTTC.

The chain joins TRBV2 to TRBJ2-1, with D possibly TRBD2 on 6 matching bases. This CDR3 spans 13 amino acids. From germline, CDR1 is SNHLY and CDR2 FYNNEI. V was clipped by 6 bases and J by 3 bases, with 9 bases between them. The CDR3 reads CASRRLVYNEQFF. The CDR3 DNA reads as TGTGCCAGCAGGAGACTAGTCTACAATGAGCAGTTCTTC.

This rearrangement joins TRBV9 to TRBJ2-3; D unresolved. The V end was cut by 3 bases, the J end by 7 bases, with 15 bases between. The CDR3 is made up of 14 amino acids. Germline CDR1 reads SGDLS; CDR2 reads YYNGEE. The CDR3 nucleotides are TGTGCCAGCAGCGCTAGACCGACCGAAAATACGCAGTATTTT. It encodes CASSARPTENTQYF.

CDR3 sequence: CASSEVRLAGDVYEQYF. The CDR3, as DNA: TGTGCCAGCAGTGAGGTTAGACTAGCGGGAGACGTCTACGAGCAGTACTTC. V gene TRBV2 combines with J gene TRBJ2-7; the match to TRBD2 covers 12 bases. The CDR3 runs to 17 residues. Unmatched junction bases numbered 9, after V lost 3 bases and J lost 3 bases. CDR1 is SNHLY and CDR2 is FYNNEI in the germline V gene.

CDR3 region: CSGDRGTGELFF. The CDR3 coding sequence is TGCAGCGGGGACAGGGGCACCGGGGAGCTGTTTTTT. The chain combines TRBV29-1 with TRBJ2-2; 10 bases agree with TRBD1. Germline V gene lookup returns CDR1 SQVTM and CDR2 ANQGSEA. Trimming at V came to 7 bases and at J to 4 bases, leaving 0 bases not matched to a gene. The CDR3 covers 12 residues.

Remarks on this clonotype: This clone may be a read error of a much larger clone one base away. The rearrangement joins TRBV7-2 to TRBJ2-1; tentative D call: TRBD2 (6 bases). The CDR3 runs to 15 residues. V gave up 1 base and J gave up 7 bases, with 14 bases separating them. Germline CDR1 is SGHTA and CDR2 is FQGNSA. In DNA form, the CDR3 reads TGTGCCAGCAGCTTAGGAGGGACTGGGCGGAATGAGCAGTTCTTC. Protein sequence: CASSLGGTGRNEQFF. The full variable domain, with the rest looked up from reference TRBV7-2 and TRBJ2-1, is GAGVSQSPSNKVTEKGKDVELRCDPISGHTALYWYRQSLGQGLEFLIYFQGNSAPDKSGLPSDRFSAERTGGSVSTLTIQRTQQEDSAVYLCASSLGGTGRNEQFFGPGTRLTVL.

As regards this clonotype: At one end, the junction sequence differs from germline, possibly due to a read error. The V call is TRBV10-3, the J call TRBJ2-7; D gene uncertain. CDR1 and CDR2 (germline): ENHRY, SYGVKD. The CDR3 loop spans 13 amino acids. This CDR3 is CAIIEDHSYEQYF. The CDR3 region has the DNA TGTGCCATCATTGAGGACCACTCCTACGAGCAGTACTTC.

This clonotype was seen only a few times. The chain carries TRBV6-5 and TRBJ2-3; weak D call: TRBD2 (7 bases). The CDR3 is 15 amino acids. The V end was cut by 6 bases, the J end by 1 base, with 14 bases between. From germline, CDR1 is MNHEY and CDR2 SVGAGI. CDR3 coding DNA: TGTGCCAGCAGACCAACAGGGAGGGGCACAGATACGCAGTATTTT. The encoded protein is CASRPTGRGTDTQYF.

This CDR3 reads CASSSTSTGELFF. Here the CDR3 DNA reads TGCGCCAGCAGCTCGACAAGCACCGGGGAGCTGTTTTTT. The genes are TRBV5-1 and TRBJ2-2, with no clear D. CDR1 is SGHRS, CDR2 YFSETQ, per germline. CDR3 size: 13 residues. Deletions cut 3 bases from V and 4 bases from J, with 7 bases between.

This chain uses TRBV7-2 with TRBJ2-1; D is unresolved. The CDR3 runs 15 residues. V was trimmed by 2 bases and J by 0 bases, leaving 8 bases between them. CDR1 SGHTA and CDR2 FQGNSA come from the germline V gene. CDR3 bases: TGTGCCAGCAGCTTAAAGGCCTTCTCCTACAATGAGCAGTTCTTC. Translation: CASSLKAFSYNEQFF.

V is TRBV20-1 and J is TRBJ2-4; tentatively, D is TRBD2 (6 bases). Trimming took off 3 bases at V and 7 bases at J, with 13 bases between the two ends. CDR3 length equals 13 residues. The V gene's germline CDR1 is DFQATT and CDR2 SNEGSKA (reference sequence). The CDR3 region has the DNA TGCAGTGCTAGCGGGAGCGGCGGGAACATTCAGTACTTC. Residues: CSASGSGGNIQYF.

The chain couples TRBV5-1 to TRBJ1-2; TRBD1 is a possible D gene (5 bases). This CDR3 spans 14 amino acids. CDR1 is SGHRS, CDR2 YFSETQ, per germline. Trimming removed 1 base from V and 1 base from J, with 8 bases in between. Written as DNA, the CDR3 is TGCGCCAGCAGCTTGTCGGGGGATAACTATGGCTACACCTTC. Its protein is CASSLSGDNYGYTF.